The 23 T cell receptor beta chains below were found in one sample sequenced in a study of blood T cell repertoires in COVID-19. The repertoire was sequenced with immunoSEQ multiplex PCR; TCRdb's copy has only in-frame clones and lacks some. The data show some 260,000 clones, 84% seen once. The specimen sequenced was PBMCs or T cells enriched from blood (not recorded which). The source of these receptors is a man aged 25-45 years with acute COVID-19.

This clone was found once. This rearrangement joins TRBV19 to TRBJ1-6; the D gene is possibly TRBD1 (6 bases). V was cut by 8 bases and J by 8 bases, with 13 bases left in between. The CDR3 has 13 amino acids. The germline gives CDR1 LNHDA, CDR2 SQIVND (reference sequence). CDR3 in amino acids: CASGTGRYSPLHF. The CDR3 DNA sequence: TGTGCCAGTGGTACAGGGCGATATTCACCCCTCCACTTT.

This clone appeared once. The chain employs TRBV7-9 and TRBJ1-2, with a weak D call TRBD1 (5 bases). V lost 3 bases and J lost 6, with 8 bases in between. Germline loops: CDR1 SEHNR, CDR2 FQNEAQ (reference sequence). The CDR3 spans 12 residues. The DNA of the CDR3 is TGTGCCAGCAGCTTCGGGGGGAATGGCTACACCTTC. Its protein product is CASSFGGNGYTF.

This chain uses TRBV29-1 with TRBJ1-1, with 10 positions matching TRBD1. J gave up 4 bases and V 6 bases, and 5 bases lay outside the gene matches. From germline, CDR1 is SQVTM and CDR2 ANQGSEA. CDR3 size: 13 residues. The CDR3 loop reads CSVFGQGGTEAFF. The CDR3 coding sequence is TGCAGCGTATTCGGACAGGGGGGCACTGAAGCTTTCTTT.

The chain uses TRBV10-1 and TRBJ2-3; tentatively, D is TRBD2 (6 bases). V lost 3 bases and J 5 bases, leaving 12 bases between the germline ends. This CDR3 is built from 14 residues. From germline, CDR1 is WNHNN and CDR2 SYGVQD (reference sequence). The CDR3 region has the DNA TGCGCCAGCAGTGATACTAGCTCGGGAGATACGCAGTATTTT. The encoded protein is CASSDTSSGDTQYF.

The chain carries TRBV5-4 and TRBJ2-3; 12 nucleotides agree with TRBD2. The CDR3 loop spans 15 amino acids. Per the germline V gene, CDR1 is SGHNT and CDR2 is YYREEE (reference sequence). V shed 9 bases, J shed 10 bases, and the junction held 15 bases outside the gene matches. This chain's CDR3 is CATKLESSGGAAQYF. The CDR3 nucleotides are TGTGCCACTAAGCTTGAGTCTAGCGGGGGGGCGGCGCAGTATTTT.

This clone occurred once. This chain links TRBV19 with TRBJ2-4, with 9 positions matching TRBD1. The CDR3 has 18 residues. J was trimmed by 0 bases and V by 1 base; bases with no gene match: 7. CDR1 is LNHDA, CDR2 SQIVND, per germline (reference sequence). CDR3 amino acids: CASSIGPGQGRAKNIQYF. CDR3 in DNA: TGTGCCAGTAGTATAGGGCCCGGACAGGGGAGAGCCAAAAACATTCAGTACTTC.

The gene calls are TRBV29-1 and TRBJ2-1, with 8 nucleotides matching TRBD2. V shed 6 bases and J 0 bases; nucleotides not matched to a gene: 7. Per germline, CDR1 SQVTM and CDR2 ANQGSEA. CDR3 length: 15 amino acids. The CDR3 DNA reads as TGCAGCGTCCGCGGGGGGCAATACTCCTACAATGAGCAGTTCTTC. Translated, it gives CSVRGGQYSYNEQFF.

V and J are TRBV19 and TRBJ1-2; the D gene is possibly TRBD1 (5 bases). CDR1 and CDR2 from the germline V gene are LNHDA and SQIVND (reference sequence). CDR3 length: 13 residues. Trimming took 5 bases from V and 9 from J, leaving 16 bases between them. DNA for the CDR3: TGTGCCAGTAGTGACCGGGACTGGGTTAGCTACACCTTC. This gives the protein CASSDRDWVSYTF.

The chain has TRBV25-1 and TRBJ1-5, with D perhaps matching TRBD1 (6 bases). This CDR3 region has 12 residues. CDR1 and CDR2 from the germline V gene are MGHDK and SYGVNS. Trimming took 10 bases from V and 5 from J, leaving 12 bases between them. The CDR3 reads CAKDRPDQPQHF. The CDR3 nucleotides are TGTGCCAAGGACAGACCAGATCAGCCCCAGCATTTT.

About this clone: One end of the junction does not line up with germline, which may come from a read error. V is TRBV5-1 and J is TRBJ1-1; the match to TRBD1 covers 7 bases. From germline, CDR1 is SGHRS and CDR2 YFSETQ. This CDR3 has 16 residues. This chain's CDR3 is CASREGQFLMNTEAFF. The CDR3 DNA follows: TGTGCCAGCAGGGAGGGACAGTTTCTCATGAACACTGAAGCTTTCTTT.

The chain employs TRBV28 and TRBJ2-7; 8 bases are shared with TRBD1. There are 15 residues in the CDR3. Trimming at V came to 6 bases and at J to 4 bases, leaving 11 bases not matched to a gene. Germline V gene data show CDR1 as MDHEN and CDR2 as SYDVKM. Written as DNA, the CDR3 is TGTGCCAGCAGGACCGGGACAGGCAACTTTTACGAGCAGTACGTC. It translates to CASRTGTGNFYEQYV.

The chain's CDR3 is CASSELAGQGTGYTF. Written as DNA, the CDR3 is TGTGCCAGCAGTGAACTTGCGGGACAGGGAACGGGCTACACCTTC. J is TRBJ1-2 and V is TRBV2, with 9 bases matching TRBD1. V shed 2 bases, J shed 8 bases, and the junction held 9 bases outside the gene matches. Germline CDR1 and CDR2: SNHLY and FYNNEI. CDR3 length: 15 residues.

The V call is TRBV3-1 (or the pseudogene TRBV3-2), the J call TRBJ2-3; D gene uncertain. The CDR3 runs to 15 residues. Looked up from germline, CDR1 is LGHDT and CDR2 is YNNKEL (reference sequence). V was clipped by 1 base and J by 2 bases, with 10 bases between them. The CDR3 DNA follows: TGTGCCAGCAGCCAAGGCGGTTTCCCCACAGATACGCAGTATTTT. Residues: CASSQGGFPTDTQYF.

The rearrangement joins TRBV10-1 to TRBJ2-1; tentative D call: TRBD1 (6 bases). Germline loops: CDR1 WNHNN, CDR2 SYGVQD (reference sequence). The CDR3 extends over 14 amino acids. Trimming removed 2 bases from V and 4 bases from J, with 9 bases in between. As DNA, the CDR3 is TGCGCCAGCAGTGAGGGGACACCTTACAATGAGCAGTTCTTC. This sequence encodes CASSEGTPYNEQFF.

The sample holds a few counts of this clone. The genes are TRBV11-2 and TRBJ1-5, with 10 bases that match TRBD1. The germline V gene encodes CDR1 SGHAT and CDR2 FQNNGV. CDR3 length equals 15 residues. The J segment lost 7 bases and the V segment lost 4 bases, leaving 7 bases of the junction unmatched. DNA for the CDR3: TGTGCCAGCAGCTCCCGGGACAGGGGAGGACAGCCCCAGCATTTT. Its translation is CASSSRDRGGQPQHF.

V and J are TRBV11-2 and TRBJ1-2, with D possibly matching TRBD1 (5 bases). V was clipped by 4 bases and J by 4 bases, with 13 bases between them. Germline CDR1 SGHAT, CDR2 FQNNGV. This CDR3 is 14 amino acids long. The CDR3 here is CASSYQTAPYGYTF. The CDR3 nucleotides are TGTGCCAGCAGCTACCAGACAGCACCCTATGGCTACACCTTC.

The rearrangement links TRBV28 to TRBJ1-2, with D perhaps matching TRBD1 (5 bases). Deletions cut 4 bases from V and 2 bases from J, with 14 bases between. CDR3 length: 15 residues. Germline V gene sequence: CDR1 MDHEN, CDR2 SYDVKM. CDR3 residues: CASSSAGRLNYGYTF. In DNA, the CDR3 is TGTGCCAGCAGTTCGGCGGGACGCTTAAACTATGGCTACACCTTC.

The rearrangement joins TRBV27 to TRBJ1-2, with 7 bases fitting TRBD1. V shed 4 bases, J shed 5 bases, and the junction held 4 bases outside the gene matches. CDR3 length: 13 amino acids. Germline CDR1 is MNHEY and CDR2 is SMNVEV (reference sequence). CDR3 in amino acids: CASSSGQLYGYTF. CDR3 nucleotide sequence: TGTGCCAGCAGTTCGGGACAGTTATATGGCTACACCTTC.

CDR3 in DNA: TGTGCCAGCAGCCAAGATTTACGGCTAGCGGGAGGGTATGAGCAGTTCTTC. Protein sequence: CASSQDLRLAGGYEQFF. This rearrangement joins TRBV3-1 (or the pseudogene TRBV3-2) to TRBJ2-1; 12 nucleotides line up with TRBD2. This CDR3 is built from 17 residues. The ends lost 0 bases at V and 8 bases at J; junction bases unmatched: 8. Germline V CDR1 and CDR2: LGHDT, YNNKEL (reference sequence).

The gene calls are TRBV7-9 and TRBJ2-2; TRBD2 agrees at 13 bases. The CDR3 contains 17 residues. Germline CDR1 SEHNR, CDR2 FQNEAQ (reference sequence). V lost 5 bases to trimming and J lost 4 bases; unmatched junction nucleotides: 7. CDR3 amino acids: CASSRGLAGAGTGELFF. Here the CDR3 DNA reads TGTGCCAGCAGCCGCGGACTAGCGGGAGCTGGCACCGGGGAGCTGTTTTTT.

The V and J genes are TRBV11-3 and TRBJ2-1, with a weak D call TRBD2 (6 bases). The V and J ends lost 5 bases and 4 bases respectively, with 15 bases between them. Germline CDR1 reads SGHNT; CDR2 reads YENEEA. This CDR3 region has 15 residues. The CDR3 region has the DNA TGTGCCAGCAGCCCCCTAGCGACGGTGTACAATGAGCAGTTCTTC. It encodes CASSPLATVYNEQFF.

The V and J genes are TRBV28 and TRBJ1-4, with a possible D match to TRBD1 (5 bases). The V gene's germline CDR1 is MDHEN and CDR2 SYDVKM. V was pared by 7 bases and J by 7 bases, with 13 bases between. CDR3 length equals 13 residues. CDR3: CASNERGGEKLFF. In DNA form, the CDR3 reads TGTGCCAGCAATGAACGGGGGGGTGAAAAACTGTTTTTT.

This rearrangement joins TRBV30 to TRBJ1-2; 7 bases agree with TRBD1. The CDR3 is 14 residues long. V was clipped by 2 bases and J by 1 base; unmatched bases: 4. The germline V gene encodes CDR1 GTSNPN and CDR2 SVGIG (reference sequence). This CDR3 is CAWSSGTDNYGYTF. CDR3 nucleotide sequence: TGTGCCTGGAGTTCCGGGACAGATAACTATGGCTACACCTTC.